The table lists the clone carrying this T cell receptor (beta chain) with a few counts. The record originates from a study of metastatic and nonmetastatic thyroid tumors. Per the original methods: What underpinned the distant-metastasis classifier for papillary thyroid cancer was the set of CDR3 differences across clinicopathological groups. Using MiXCR, TCRdb re-called clones from the PCR reads. What appears here as the V and J calls and clone size reflects TCRdb's work, not the paper's. In the table there are 55,000 to 75,000 clones, 18% of which are singletons. The entire patient cohort was treatment-naive prior to thyroid surgery. This CDR3 spans 12 amino acids. The V gene lost 6 bases and the J gene lost 8 bases, with 13 bases spanning the gap.

The chain uses TRBV12-3 or TRBV12-4 and TRBJ1-2, with a possible D match to TRBD1 (6 bases). Sample: blood. This sequence originates from a female donor with papillary thyroid cancer or a benign thyroid nodule (not recorded which). Some clones in this sample may be carry-over from other donors' samples. For the CDR3, the DNA is TGTGCCAGCAGGGGACAAGTGGAGGGCTACACCTTC. Translation gives CASRGQVEGYTF.